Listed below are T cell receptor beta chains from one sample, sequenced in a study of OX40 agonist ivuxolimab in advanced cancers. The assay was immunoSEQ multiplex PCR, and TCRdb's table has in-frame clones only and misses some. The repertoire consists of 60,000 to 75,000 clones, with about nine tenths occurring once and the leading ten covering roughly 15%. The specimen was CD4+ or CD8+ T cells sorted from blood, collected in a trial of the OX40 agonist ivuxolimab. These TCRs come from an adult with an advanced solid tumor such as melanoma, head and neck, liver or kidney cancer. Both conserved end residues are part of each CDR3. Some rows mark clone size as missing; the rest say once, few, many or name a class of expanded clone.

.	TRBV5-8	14	CASSLERGADTQYF
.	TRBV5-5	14	CASSSGTGAGELFF
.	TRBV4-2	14	CASSPGLVTDTQYF
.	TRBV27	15	CASSPRVAGVHEQYF
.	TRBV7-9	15	CASSFEGSEAYEQYF
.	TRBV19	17	CASSMPTVAASTDTQYF
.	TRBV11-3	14	CASSPQRAQETQYF
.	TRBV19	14	CASSIIGENTEAFF
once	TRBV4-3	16	CASSQDIGGRIDTQYF
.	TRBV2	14	CASSERAGNGKLFF
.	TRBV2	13	CASTPAASYEQYF
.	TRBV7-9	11	CASSGSYEQYF
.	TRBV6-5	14	CASSLADLTGELFF
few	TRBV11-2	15	CASSLEGQLGNEQFF
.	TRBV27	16	CASSPLQGARADTQYF
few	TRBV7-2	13	CASSMPEADTQYF
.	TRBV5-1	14	CASSLLGGTDTQYF
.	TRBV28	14	CASSLWGQESEQYF
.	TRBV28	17	CASSFRLYGGRPGEQFF
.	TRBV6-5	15	CASSPEQGNRETQYF
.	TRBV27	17	CASSLTSAGASTDTQYF
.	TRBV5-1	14	CASNGGGPYNEQFF
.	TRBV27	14	CASSLSLGNGELFF
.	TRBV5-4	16	CASSTGKEADTGELFF
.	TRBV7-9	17	CASSFLPGGVAYNEQFF
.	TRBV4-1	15	CASSQESSGANVLTF
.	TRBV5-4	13	CASSDRGQETQYF
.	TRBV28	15	CASSFGHLDSYEQYF
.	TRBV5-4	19	CASSPGQGARGLSTDTQYF
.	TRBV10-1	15	CASQLAPSGRYEQYF
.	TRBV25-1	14	CASSDGVEYNEQFF
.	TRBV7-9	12	CASSLSAQPQHF
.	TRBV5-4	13	CASSYGQATEAFF
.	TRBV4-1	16	CASSPHYSGEDEKLFF
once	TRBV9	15	CASSEWAQVTDTQYF
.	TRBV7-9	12	CASSLGVGEAFF
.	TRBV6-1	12	CASSGRNQPQHF
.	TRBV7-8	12	CASGQGNQPQHF